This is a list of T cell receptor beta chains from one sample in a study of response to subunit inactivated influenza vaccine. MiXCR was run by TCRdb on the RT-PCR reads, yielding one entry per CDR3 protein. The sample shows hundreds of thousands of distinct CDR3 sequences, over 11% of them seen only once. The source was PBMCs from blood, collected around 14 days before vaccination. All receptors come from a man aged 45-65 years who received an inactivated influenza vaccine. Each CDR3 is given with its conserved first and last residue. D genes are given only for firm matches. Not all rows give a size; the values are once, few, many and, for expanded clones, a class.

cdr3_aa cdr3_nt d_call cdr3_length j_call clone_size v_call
CASREQGSVADTQYF TGCGCCAGCAGGGAACAGGGAAGTGTAGCAGATACGCAGTATTTT . 15 TRBJ2-3 few TRBV10-2
CASSLGLQQFF TGTGCCAGCAGCCTCGGGCTCCAGCAGTTCTTC . 11 TRBJ2-1 . TRBV5-5
CASSLPGQPSYEQYF TGTGCCAGCAGCCTGCCGGGACAGCCCTCTTACGAGCAGTACTTC TRBD1 15 TRBJ2-7 . TRBV3-1
CASRETGQGTDTQYF TGCGCCAGCAGAGAGACGGGACAGGGCACAGATACGCAGTATTTT TRBD1 15 TRBJ2-3 many TRBV5-1
CSAPSYGYTF TGCAGTGCCCCTAGCTATGGCTACACCTTC . 10 TRBJ1-2 many TRBV20-1
CSAGPGLAALNNEQFF TGCAGTGCTGGGCCGGGACTAGCGGCATTAAACAATGAGCAGTTCTTC TRBD2 16 TRBJ2-1 few TRBV20-1
CASSTLAGGFNEQFF TGTGCCAGCAGCACTCTAGCGGGGGGTTTCAATGAGCAGTTCTTC TRBD2 15 TRBJ2-1 . TRBV7-9
CAGSFVLAGGEQYF TGTGCCGGCAGTTTCGTACTAGCGGGAGGCGAGCAGTACTTC TRBD2 14 TRBJ2-7 . TRBV12-3/TRBV12-4
CATLGRGAETQYF TGCGCCACCTTGGGCCGAGGAGCAGAGACCCAGTACTTC . 13 TRBJ2-5 . TRBV10-2
CASSVEGQADQPQHF TGTGCCAGCAGCGTAGAGGGACAGGCGGATCAGCCCCAGCATTTT TRBD1 15 TRBJ1-5 few TRBV9
CASSALSGSTGELFF TGTGCCAGCAGTGCCCTGTCAGGCAGCACCGGGGAGCTGTTTTTT . 15 TRBJ2-2 few TRBV27
CASSPETGGYREQFF TGTGCCAGCAGCCCGGAGACCGGGGGGTACCGTGAGCAGTTCTTC TRBD2 15 TRBJ2-1 . TRBV9
CASSLVDPALNEQFF TGCGCCAGCAGCTTGGTTGACCCTGCCCTCAATGAGCAGTTCTTC . 15 TRBJ2-1 many TRBV5-1
CASSFEGGPSYNEQFF TGTGCCAGCAGTTTTGAGGGAGGGCCCTCCTACAATGAGCAGTTCTTC TRBD2 16 TRBJ2-1 few TRBV27
CASRKSDRGAYEQYF TGTGCCAGCAGGAAAAGCGACAGGGGGGCCTACGAGCAGTACTTC TRBD1 15 TRBJ2-7 . TRBV6-2/TRBV6-3
CASSLAGGDDNQPQHF TGTGCCAGCAGCTTGGCCGGGGGGGATGACAATCAGCCCCAGCATTTT . 16 TRBJ1-5 many TRBV5-6
CASSQERTKTGTDTQYF TGCGCCAGCAGCCAAGAAAGGACGAAGACTGGCACAGATACGCAGTATTTT . 17 TRBJ2-3 . TRBV4-3
CSARDRGRVTDTQYF TGCAGTGCTAGAGATCGGGGCAGGGTAACAGATACGCAGTATTTT . 15 TRBJ2-3 . TRBV20-1
CASSPAGQGIPQHF TGTGCCAGCAGCCCCGCGGGACAGGGGATTCCCCAGCATTTT TRBD1 14 TRBJ1-5 few TRBV6-1
CSARELAGGPGELFF TGCAGTGCTAGGGAACTAGCGGGAGGGCCTGGGGAGCTGTTTTTT TRBD2 15 TRBJ2-2 . TRBV20-1
CASSLGAGLLYEQYF TGTGCCAGCAGTTTAGGTGCAGGGTTACTGTACGAGCAGTACTTC . 15 TRBJ2-7 . TRBV28
CASSLEASKVGEQFF TGCGCCAGCAGCTTGGAAGCTAGCAAAGTGGGAGAGCAGTTCTTC . 15 TRBJ2-1 few TRBV5-1
CASSQDVGRGYGYTF TGCGCCAGCAGCCAAGATGTGGGCAGGGGGTATGGCTACACCTTC TRBD1 15 TRBJ1-2 many TRBV4-3
CASSPGTGGPTGELFF TGTGCCAGCAGCCCGGGGACAGGGGGACCCACCGGGGAGCTGTTTTTT TRBD1 16 TRBJ2-2 few TRBV4-2
CASSLGLDRGMNTEAFF TGCGCCAGCAGCTTGGGCCTCGACAGGGGAATGAACACTGAAGCTTTCTTT TRBD1 17 TRBJ1-1 . TRBV5-1
CSARDILAGEHNEQFF TGCAGTGCTAGAGATATACTAGCGGGAGAGCACAATGAGCAGTTCTTC TRBD2 16 TRBJ2-1 . TRBV20-1
CASRRQGGTDTQYF TGTGCCAGCAGGAGACAGGGGGGCACAGATACGCAGTATTTT TRBD1 14 TRBJ2-3 few TRBV12-3/TRBV12-4
CSVRYGDTQYF TGCAGCGTTAGATACGGGGATACGCAGTATTTT . 11 TRBJ2-3 few TRBV29-1
CASRRTGTGITTGELFF TGTGCCAGCAGGAGGACCGGGACTGGGATTACCACCGGGGAGCTGTTTTTT . 17 TRBJ2-2 many TRBV6-1
CATSDPRIELAGVNEQFF TGTGCCACCAGTGACCCTAGAATAGAACTAGCGGGGGTCAATGAGCAGTTCTTC TRBD2 18 TRBJ2-1 few TRBV24-1
CASSVRNAYEQYF TGTGCCAGCAGTGTCAGGAACGCCTACGAGCAGTACTTC . 13 TRBJ2-7 few TRBV2
CASSSSRTSGYNEQFF TGTGCCAGCAGCTCTTCTCGGACTAGCGGTTACAATGAGCAGTTCTTC TRBD2 16 TRBJ2-1 . TRBV7-9
CASVEHGGMGSPLHF TGTGCCAGCGTCGAGCATGGGGGGATGGGTTCACCCCTCCACTTT . 15 TRBJ1-6 . TRBV28
CASSYRASPNTEAFF TGTGCCAGCAGCTACCGGGCCTCTCCGAACACTGAAGCTTTCTTT . 15 TRBJ1-1 . TRBV7-8
CASSLALEYTEAFF TGTGCCAGCAGCTTAGCGTTAGAATACACTGAAGCTTTCTTT . 14 TRBJ1-1 few TRBV7-2
CASSARRDTDTQYF TGTGCCAGCAGTGCCCGCAGGGATACAGATACGCAGTATTTT . 14 TRBJ2-3 . TRBV6-2/TRBV6-3
CASSQDGGPTYEQYF TGCGCCAGCAGCCAAGATGGCGGTCCAACCTACGAGCAGTACTTC . 15 TRBJ2-7 few TRBV4-3
CASSYAGYTEAFF TGTGCCAGCAGTTACGCGGGTTACACTGAAGCTTTCTTT . 13 TRBJ1-1 many TRBV6-5
CASSQDTGAHYGYTF TGTGCCAGCAGCCAAGATACAGGGGCTCACTATGGCTACACCTTC TRBD1 15 TRBJ1-2 few TRBV3-1
CSVVYGMNTEAFF TGCAGCGTTGTTTACGGGATGAACACTGAAGCTTTCTTT . 13 TRBJ1-1 . TRBV29-1
CASSLSLSTQDYGYTF TGTGCCAGCAGCTTATCCCTTTCCACACAAGACTATGGCTACACCTTC . 16 TRBJ1-2 few TRBV7-2
CASSSRGGAGEDTQYF TGTGCCAGCAGTTCAAGAGGAGGGGCAGGGGAAGATACGCAGTATTTT . 16 TRBJ2-3 . TRBV13